The 24 T cell receptor beta chains below were found in one sample sequenced in a study of blood T cell repertoires in COVID-19. This table comes from immunoSEQ multiplex PCR, and its TCRdb copy is limited to in-frame clones, with some not included. This repertoire shows 200,000 to 250,000 clones, about 85% found once; its top ten account for around 0.97%. The specimen sequenced was peripheral blood. Receptors originate from a man aged 35 to 55 with acute or convalescent COVID-19.

V and J are TRBV25-1 and TRBJ2-2, with TRBD2 identical over 14 bases. Unmatched junction bases numbered 13, after V lost 6 bases and J lost 7 bases. Germline CDR1 and CDR2: MGHDK and SYGVNS. CDR3 length equals 18 residues. In nucleotides, the CDR3 is TGTGCCAGCAGGCCCGGACTAGCGGGGGGTCAACCTGGCGGGGAGCTGTTTTTT. Its protein is CASRPGLAGGQPGGELFF.

This chain links TRBV2 with TRBJ1-4; TRBD1 agrees at 8 bases. J was trimmed by 8 bases and V by 5 bases; bases with no gene match: 7. CDR3 size: 14 residues. Per germline, CDR1 SNHLY and CDR2 FYNNEI. In DNA form, the CDR3 reads TGTGCCAGCAGTCGCAGGGGGCTTGAAGAAAAACTGTTTTTT. Translated, it gives CASSRRGLEEKLFF.

The V and J genes are TRBV6-5 and TRBJ1-2; perhaps TRBD1 as D (6 bases). Germline CDR1 reads MNHEY; CDR2 reads SVGAGI. The ends were cut back, 0 bases at V and 6 bases at J, with 11 bases in the middle. CDR3 length: 14 residues. The CDR3 nucleotides are TGTGCCAGCAGTTACTCGATTACAGGGAATGGCTACACCTTC. Translating gives CASSYSITGNGYTF.

The genes are TRBV7-8 and TRBJ1-5, with D perhaps matching TRBD1 (5 bases). The CDR3 is 15 amino acids. V shed 1 base and J shed 3 bases, with 10 bases lying between them. Germline V gene lookup returns CDR1 SGHVS and CDR2 FQNEAQ. DNA of the CDR3: TGTGCCAGCAGCTTAGAGGGGAAGGACAATCAGCCCCAGCATTTT. Protein sequence: CASSLEGKDNQPQHF.

V and J are TRBV19 and TRBJ1-5; D remains ambiguous. The length of the CDR3 is 15 residues. CDR1 is LNHDA, CDR2 SQIVND, per germline (reference sequence). V was clipped by 2 bases and J by 4 bases, with 12 bases between them. This CDR3 reads CASSISILVNQPQHF. The CDR3 DNA follows: TGTGCCAGTAGTATATCCATCCTAGTAAATCAGCCCCAGCATTTT.

This clone occurred a few times. This chain connects TRBV20-1 to TRBJ1-2, with 9 nucleotides matching TRBD1. The V gene end was trimmed by 3 bases and the J gene end by 6 bases; junction bases not matched to a gene: 11. In germline, CDR1 is DFQATT, CDR2 SNEGSKA (reference sequence). The CDR3 loop spans 15 amino acids. In DNA, the CDR3 is TGCAGTGCTAGTGACGGGACAGGGAGTGGACATGGCTACACCTTC. Translated: CSASDGTGSGHGYTF.

This chain connects TRBV18 to TRBJ1-1; no clear D. Germline V gene sequence: CDR1 KGHSH, CDR2 LQKENI. The V gene lost 5 bases and the J gene lost 1 base, with 11 bases spanning the gap. The CDR3 consists of 14 residues. This CDR3 is CASSENVENTEAFF. In DNA form, the CDR3 reads TGTGCCAGCTCAGAGAACGTCGAGAACACTGAAGCTTTCTTT.

The chain uses TRBV11-3 and TRBJ2-3; the D gene is possibly TRBD2 (5 bases). The CDR3 spans 13 residues. Trimming took 4 bases from V and 4 from J, leaving 9 bases between them. Germline CDR1 SGHNT, CDR2 YENEEA. Here the CDR3 DNA reads TGTGCCAGCAGCTCGCGGGTTTCAGATACGCAGTATTTT. It translates to CASSSRVSDTQYF.

This chain connects TRBV5-4 to TRBJ2-7; 7 bases agree with TRBD1. CDR3 length: 14 residues. With 7 bases clipped from V and 1 base from J, the junction kept 8 bases outside the gene matches. Germline V gene lookup returns CDR1 SGHNT and CDR2 YYREEE (reference sequence). CDR3 in amino acids: CASGRQGSSYEQYF. The CDR3 nucleotides read TGTGCCAGCGGACGACAGGGTAGTTCCTACGAGCAGTACTTC.

The chain recombines TRBV6-1 with TRBJ1-3; perhaps TRBD1 as D (6 bases). Trimming left V 4 bases short and J 4 bases short, with 20 bases between. Germline values: CDR1 MNHNS, CDR2 SASEGT. The CDR3 sequence is 17 residues long. CDR3: CASSARTASQGGNTIYF. CDR3 sequence (DNA): TGTGCCAGCAGTGCACGGACAGCTTCCCAGGGGGGAAACACCATATATTTT.

The chain combines TRBV27 with TRBJ1-2, with 8 nucleotides matching TRBD1. The length of the CDR3 is 14 residues. Germline values: CDR1 MNHEY, CDR2 SMNVEV (reference sequence). Trimming cost V 6 bases and J 4 bases; bases outside gene matches: 7. Written as DNA, the CDR3 is TGTGCCAGCAGGGGGACAGGTGATAGCTATGGCTACACCTTC. It is translated as CASRGTGDSYGYTF.

This clone was counted a few times. The gene calls are TRBV7-2 and TRBJ1-2; 8 bases fit TRBD1. Germline V gene lookup returns CDR1 SGHTA and CDR2 FQGNSA. J lost 7 bases, V lost 4 bases, and 8 bases had no gene match. The CDR3 length is 14 residues. The DNA of the CDR3 is TGTGCCAGCAGCTCGGGATCCGGGACAGGTGGCTACACCTTC. As protein: CASSSGSGTGGYTF.

V is TRBV14 and J is TRBJ2-1; D remains unclear. Germline V gives CDR1 SGHDN, CDR2 FVKESK. The CDR3 totals 12 residues. V dropped 4 bases and J dropped 12 bases, with 13 bases sitting between them. CDR3 in amino acids: CASSPSAGMQFF. The CDR3 DNA reads TGTGCCAGCAGCCCAAGTGCAGGTATGCAGTTCTTC.

V usage is TRBV5-4 and J usage is TRBJ2-3, with D perhaps matching TRBD1 (5 bases). The CDR3 is 15 residues long. Germline V gives CDR1 SGHNT, CDR2 YYREEE (reference sequence). Trimming removed 1 base at V and 1 base at J, with 10 bases between. Here the CDR3 DNA reads TGTGCCAGCAGCTTGTTGGGGCGCCGCACAGATACGCAGTATTTT. The encoded protein is CASSLLGRRTDTQYF.

The chain has TRBV27 and TRBJ2-3, with D unclear. Germline assignment: CDR1 MNHEY and CDR2 SMNVEV (reference sequence). V was clipped by 10 bases and J by 2 bases, with 16 bases between them. This CDR3 contains 14 residues. The CDR3 sequence: CATQATPNTDTQYF. As DNA, the CDR3 is TGTGCCACCCAGGCAACCCCCAACACAGATACGCAGTATTTT.

The chain couples TRBV6-5 to TRBJ1-2; D gene ambiguous. CDR3 size: 12 residues. The germline gives CDR1 MNHEY, CDR2 SVGAGI. Trimming stripped 4 bases from V and 2 bases from J, with 5 bases between. The chain's CDR3 is CASSSVNYGYTF. The CDR3 DNA follows: TGTGCCAGCAGTTCAGTAAACTATGGCTACACCTTC.

V gene TRBV4-1 combines with J gene TRBJ2-5, with D perhaps TRBD1 (6 bases). Germline V gene data show CDR1 as MGHRA and CDR2 as YSYEKL. The CDR3 runs to 14 residues. Trimming removed 4 bases from V and 3 bases from J, with 12 bases in between. The CDR3 DNA follows: TGCGCCAGCAGCCCGGGACAAGGGAAAGAGACCCAGTACTTC. Translation gives CASSPGQGKETQYF.

This clone showed up just once. The chain has TRBV7-3 and TRBJ1-4, with D possibly matching TRBD1 (6 bases). The length of the CDR3 is 15 residues. Germline-derived CDR1 and CDR2 are SGHTA and FQGTGA. The V gene lost 5 bases and the J gene lost 3 bases, with 13 bases spanning the gap. CDR3 in DNA: TGTGCCAGCAGCACGTGGACAGTCTCTAATGAAAAACTGTTTTTT. It specifies CASSTWTVSNEKLFF. Looking up the rest from reference TRBV7-3 and TRBJ1-4 gives the full variable domain: GAGVSQTPSNKVTEKGKYVELRCDPISGHTALYWYRQSLGQGPEFLIYFQGTGAADDSGLPNDRFFAVRPEGSVSTLKIQRTERGDSAVYLCASSTWTVSNEKLFFGSGTQLSVL.

The V and J genes are TRBV10-3 and TRBJ2-3, with TRBD2 matching over 7 bases. Losses at the gene ends were 5 bases for V and 6 bases for J; bases not matched to a gene: 5. This CDR3 region has 13 residues. Per germline, CDR1 ENHRY and CDR2 SYGVKD. The CDR3 DNA reads TGTGCCATCAGTAGCGGGGTAGGCGATACGCAGTATTTT. Amino acids: CAISSGVGDTQYF.

This clone appeared once. This chain connects TRBV19 to TRBJ1-6, with TRBD1 identical over 9 bases. CDR3 size: 14 residues. Germline CDR1 reads LNHDA; CDR2 reads SQIVND (reference sequence). The V gene end was trimmed by 8 bases and the J gene end by 2 bases; junction bases not matched to a gene: 1. The CDR3 spells CASGDRAYNSPLHF. In nucleotides, the CDR3 is TGTGCCAGTGGGGACAGGGCCTATAATTCACCCCTCCACTTT.

The V call is TRBV19, the J call TRBJ1-1, with D possibly matching TRBD1 (5 bases). CDR3 size: 14 residues. Germline values: CDR1 LNHDA, CDR2 SQIVND (reference sequence). Trimming cost V 3 bases and J 1 base, with 9 bases left between them. CDR3: CASSMGGKNTEAFF. In DNA, the CDR3 is TGTGCCAGTAGTATGGGGGGGAAGAACACTGAAGCTTTCTTT.

This sequence joins TRBV6-6 and TRBJ1-5; perhaps TRBD1 as D (5 bases). The CDR3 length is 14 residues. V gave up 0 bases and J gave up 9 bases, with 12 bases separating them. CDR1 MNHNY and CDR2 SVGAGI come from the germline V gene (reference sequence). The CDR3 nucleotides read TGTGCCAGCAGTTACTCGGGCAGGGATCCGCCCCAGCATTTT. This translates into CASSYSGRDPPQHF.

The chain uses TRBV7-2 and TRBJ2-5, with a weak D call TRBD1 (6 bases). In germline, CDR1 is SGHTA, CDR2 FQGNSA. Trimming left V 2 bases short and J 6 bases short, with 13 bases between. The CDR3 loop spans 14 amino acids. CDR3 bases: TGTGCCAGCAGCTTATTAACAGGGAGTAAGACCCAGTACTTC. Protein: CASSLLTGSKTQYF.

The chain recombines TRBV13 with TRBJ2-5, with D perhaps matching TRBD1 (6 bases). CDR1 and CDR2 (germline): PRHDT, FYEKMQ (reference sequence). The CDR3 has 13 amino acids. V gave up 2 bases and J gave up 5 bases, with 9 bases separating them. The CDR3 nucleotides read TGTGCCAGCAGCTTATCAGGGGAGGAGACCCAGTACTTC. This sequence encodes CASSLSGEETQYF.